There are many counts of the clone carrying this TCR beta chain. The antigen remains unidentified. TCRdb passed the reads through MiXCR, listing each CDR3 protein once. The table lists under 500,000 distinct CDR3 sequences, approximately 42% of them singletons. The data were taken from a study of T cell repertoires in cytomegalovirus infection. Overall study: Matching HLA type, along with CMV infection, was indicated by public TCR beta signatures. Notes on the study in general: There were HLA-C-restricted CMV-specific TCR beta clonotypes dominating the ex vivo response.

The CDR3 runs to 20 residues. The germline V gene encodes CDR1 SGHTA and CDR2 FQGNSA. V dropped 2 bases and J dropped 1; count of bases not matched to a gene: 15. The rearrangement joins TRBV7-2 to TRBJ2-3; 10 nucleotides align to TRBD2. The clonotype was recovered from a human donor in good health (CMV status not recorded). Some clones in this sample may be carry-over from other donors' samples. The source was cultured PBMCs, collected from culture after CMV antigen stimulation. The CDR3 loop is CASSLSGLATSPGGTDTQYF. As DNA, the CDR3 is TGTGCCAGCAGCTTATCGGGACTAGCGACCTCCCCCGGGGGCACAGATACGCAGTATTTT. The full variable domain, in which reference TRBV7-2 and TRBJ2-3 provide the parts outside the CDR3, is GAGVSQSPSNKVTEKGKDVELRCDPISGHTALYWYRQSLGQGLEFLIYFQGNSAPDKSGLPSDRFSAERTGGSVSTLTIQRTQQEDSAVYLCASSLSGLATSPGGTDTQYFGPGTRLTVL.